The rows below give T cell receptor beta chains drawn from one sample of a study of cytomegalovirus exposure and HLA in healthy donors. Assay used: immunoSEQ multiplex PCR; TCRdb lists only in-frame clones, some missing. The table includes roughly 150,000 clones, about 75% detected once. The sequenced material came from PBMCs. Every receptor here comes from a man in his late teens or twenties in good health and CMV-seropositive. Both conserved end residues are part of each CDR3. The D gene is left open where the match is weak. Clone size appears in some rows only: once, few, many, or a class for an expanded clone.

J gene,V gene,clone size,D gene,CDR3 DNA,CDR3 protein
TRBJ1-1,TRBV5-1,.,.,TGCGCCAGCAGCTTGGACAGGGAGGGAACTGAAGCTTTCTTT,CASSLDREGTEAFF
TRBJ2-5,TRBV2,.,TRBD1,TGTGCCAGCAGATCCCGGGACAGAAAACAAGAGACCCAGTACTTC,CASRSRDRKQETQYF
TRBJ1-5,TRBV2,many,TRBD1,TGTGCCAGCAGCAAAGACAGGGACGCTCAGCCCCAGCATTTT,CASSKDRDAQPQHF
TRBJ2-1,TRBV4-1,.,.,TGCGCCAGCAGCCAAGATTTGGCGGGGGCACTAATCTTC,CASSQDLAGALIF
TRBJ1-5,TRBV19,.,TRBD1,TGTGCCAGTAGTGCAAACCGGGACAGGGGGCGTCAGCCCCAGCATTTT,CASSANRDRGRQPQHF
TRBJ2-1,TRBV5-1,.,TRBD2,TGCGCCAGCAGCTCACGGACTAGCGGGAGCTTCTACAATGAGCAGTTCTTC,CASSSRTSGSFYNEQFF
TRBJ2-3,TRBV27,.,.,TGTGCCAGCGGAGGAGGGACCGAGGTGGGAGATACGCAGTATTTT,CASGGGTEVGDTQYF
TRBJ1-4,TRBV4-1,.,TRBD1,TGCGCCAGCAGCCAACGACAGGGGGTCCCTAATGAAAAACTGTTTTTT,CASSQRQGVPNEKLFF
TRBJ2-5,TRBV2,.,.,TGTGCCAGCACCGGGGAGCAGAGGGAGACCCAGTACTTC,CASTGEQRETQYF
TRBJ1-2,TRBV5-1,.,TRBD1,TGCGCCAGCACCAAAACAGGGGGCGGATTTAATGGCTACACCTTC,CASTKTGGGFNGYTF
TRBJ1-2,TRBV30,.,.,TGTGCCTGGGAGCTTGAAAGGGGAATTGGTGGCTACACCTTC,CAWELERGIGGYTF
TRBJ1-2,TRBV6-1,once,.,TGTGCCAGCAGTGAATCACAGTATCGAGGCTACACCTTC,CASSESQYRGYTF
TRBJ2-5,TRBV6-1,few,.,TGTGCCAGCAGTGTTTACAGGACCACCTGGGAGACCCAGTACTTC,CASSVYRTTWETQYF
TRBJ2-1,TRBV15,.,TRBD2,TGTGCCACCAGCAGAGAACGCTCTAGCGGGGTCAATGAGCAGTTCTTC,CATSRERSSGVNEQFF
TRBJ1-5,TRBV5-1,.,TRBD1,TGCGCCAGCAGCGAAACCAGGGACAGGGGCGATAGCAATCAGCCCCAGCATTTT,CASSETRDRGDSNQPQHF
TRBJ1-4,TRBV27,.,TRBD1,TGTGCCAGCAGTTTCGGAGGGACAGGGGTGGAGAAACTGTTTTTT,CASSFGGTGVEKLFF
TRBJ1-3,TRBV28,.,.,TGTGCCAGCAGTTTAGGGACATACTCTGGAAACACCATATATTTT,CASSLGTYSGNTIYF
TRBJ2-6,TRBV30,few,.,TGTGCCTGGGATCCCGGGGGCTCTGGGGCCAACGTCCTGACTTTC,CAWDPGGSGANVLTF
TRBJ1-1,TRBV4-1,.,.,TGCGCCAGCAGCCAAGTGCAGGGTGGCAACACTGAAGCTTTCTTT,CASSQVQGGNTEAFF
TRBJ1-1,TRBV5-1,.,.,TGCGCCAGCAGGTGGAATCCAGGGCCCTCTGAAGCTTTCTTT,CASRWNPGPSEAFF
TRBJ2-3,TRBV5-1,.,TRBD1,TGCGCCAGCAGCTTGATCTCAGGGGGCCAGAGCACAGATACGCAGTATTTT,CASSLISGGQSTDTQYF
TRBJ2-2,TRBV29-1,.,TRBD2,TGCAGCGTTGGGCTGGGACTAGCGAACACCGGGGAGCTGTTTTTT,CSVGLGLANTGELFF
TRBJ1-6,TRBV28,medium-sized,.,TGTGCCAGCAGTTTATCGGGGGGCGGGGGGTCACCCCTCCACTTT,CASSLSGGGGSPLHF
TRBJ2-5,TRBV27,few,.,TGTGCCAGCAGTCTCAACCGGGACTCAGGCGGGGAGACCCAGTACTTC,CASSLNRDSGGETQYF
TRBJ1-3,TRBV13,.,.,TGTGCCAGCAGCTCCGGGGGACCTGGAAACACCATATATTTT,CASSSGGPGNTIYF
TRBJ1-5,TRBV18,once,.,TGTGCCAGCTCACCGCTCGGGGGGCGCCAGCCCCAGCATTTT,CASSPLGGRQPQHF
TRBJ2-1,TRBV19,once,.,TGTGCCAGTAGTAGTCCGGGGGACAATGAGCAGTTCTTC,CASSSPGDNEQFF
TRBJ1-5,TRBV11-2,.,.,TGTGCCAGCACCCCAGGGATTGTTTATCAGCCCCAGCATTTT,CASTPGIVYQPQHF
TRBJ2-3,TRBV7-3,.,.,TGTGCCAGCAGCGCCCGGGGGCGGGGGAGTACAGATACGCAGTATTTT,CASSARGRGSTDTQYF
TRBJ1-2,TRBV6-4,.,.,TGTGCCAGCAGTGAGGAACAGTCAACGATCTATGGCTACACCTTC,CASSEEQSTIYGYTF
TRBJ2-5,TRBV11-1,.,.,TGTGCCAGCAGCCGACGGACTGGATCTGAAGAGACCCAGTACTTC,CASSRRTGSEETQYF
TRBJ1-5,TRBV29-1,.,TRBD1,TGCAGCGTCGGGACAGGGAGCAATCAGCCCCAGCATTTT,CSVGTGSNQPQHF
TRBJ1-2,TRBV19,.,.,TGTGCCAGTAGTCTGGGCGCTAACTATGGCTACACCTTC,CASSLGANYGYTF
TRBJ1-2,TRBV7-2,.,.,TGTGCCAGCAGCTTATCATCAGGGACTAACTATGGCTACACCTTC,CASSLSSGTNYGYTF
TRBJ1-5,TRBV6-1,.,.,TGTGCCAGCAGTGGTTCAGGGGCCCTAGGCAATCAGCCCCAGCATTTT,CASSGSGALGNQPQHF
TRBJ2-3,TRBV5-6,.,.,TGTGCCAGCAGTCCGTCCCCGGGAAGGGAATCAGATACGCAGTATTTT,CASSPSPGRESDTQYF
TRBJ1-1,TRBV7-2,.,.,TGTGCCAGCAGCTCTCAGGGAGGCACTGAAGCTTTCTTT,CASSSQGGTEAFF
TRBJ1-1,TRBV6-6,.,.,TGTGCCAGCAGTTATGAACAGTACACTGAAGCTTTCTTT,CASSYEQYTEAFF
TRBJ2-1,TRBV27,.,TRBD2,TGTGCCAGCAGTTTTCCGCCGGGACTACCCAATGAGCAGTTCTTC,CASSFPPGLPNEQFF
TRBJ1-5,TRBV6-5,.,TRBD1,TGTGCCAGCAGCCGCGATCACAGGGGCAGGCAGCCCCAGCATTTT,CASSRDHRGRQPQHF
TRBJ2-2,TRBV13,.,TRBD1,TGTGCCAGCAGCCGCCGACAGGGAAGGTCCGGGGAGCTGTTTTTT,CASSRRQGRSGELFF
TRBJ1-6,TRBV4-1,.,.,TGCGCCAGCCAAGAGCAGGGAATTGATAATTCACCCCCCCACTTT,CASQEQGIDNSPPHF